The entry below gives a single T cell receptor beta chain sequence along with its context. Its target is unknown. Some clones are missing from TCRdb's copy, which holds only in-frame ones; the method was immunoSEQ multiplex PCR. Its table lists around 6,400 clones. This CDR3 region has 13 residues. No DNA sequence is on record. Germline CDR1 and CDR2: MNHNS and SASEGT. Patients were aged median 11.6 years with disease lasting median around seven years. This sample is part of a study of synovial regulatory T cells in juvenile arthritis. Study summary: Treatments: three naive, 6 or 7 methotrexate, one methotrexate plus infliximab, one unknown. Findings and limits, study-wide: Synovial Teff and blood CPL repertoires partially overlapped with iaTreg TCR repertoires, which were largely patient-private. CDR3 overlap with synovial Tregs was higher for iaTregs than other blood Tregs.

The specimen was Treg cells from blood. Subset described: remaining (HLA-DR-negative) circulating blood Treg cells. This chain connects TRBV6-1 to TRBJ2-1. This sequence was found in a donor aged 2-35 years with juvenile idiopathic arthritis. The CDR3 loop reads CASRAGPPHEQFF.